This TCR beta chain was retrieved from a study of shared T cell receptors in the human thymus. Data came from immunoSEQ multiplex PCR; TCRdb stores just in-frame clones and leaves some out. The sample lists 600,000 to 900,000 clones, 70% to 90% occurring once. V trimming: 11 bases; J trimming: 0 bases; junction bases outside the gene matches: 14. The CDR3 has 16 residues. Germline CDR1 is LNHDA and CDR2 is SQIVND (reference sequence). This same sample was also part of a study on human thymus T cells.

This chain uses TRBV19 with TRBJ2-3, with 7 bases identical to TRBD2. This TCR derives from a girl less than two years old with a congenital heart defect. Sequenced: thymocytes. The CDR3 coding sequence is TGTGCCTCACTCCGGGAGGCGAGACAAAGCACAGATACGCAGTATTTT. Translation gives CASLREARQSTDTQYF.